Following are 5 T cell receptor beta chains from one sample sequenced in a study of blood T cell repertoires in COVID-19. Measured with immunoSEQ multiplex PCR; TCRdb has only the in-frame clones, and not every one. The sample contains some 57,000 clones, roughly 87% of which appear only once. Sequenced: peripheral blood. The receptors were sampled from a human donor in a cohort sampled during active COVID-19.

This chain uses TRBV3-1 (or the pseudogene TRBV3-2) with TRBJ1-1, with D perhaps TRBD1 (5 bases). V lost 0 bases and J lost 8, with 7 bases in between. The CDR3 is made up of 12 amino acids. Germline V lookup: CDR1 LGHDT, CDR2 YNNKEL (reference sequence). CDR3 coding DNA: TGTGCCAGCAGCCAAGACCAGGGAGAAGCTTTCTTT. As protein: CASSQDQGEAFF.

As regards this clone: The same CDR3 can be traced to other DNA sequences in this sample. V is TRBV18 and J is TRBJ1-1; D is unresolved. The CDR3 is made up of 14 amino acids. The V end lost 3 bases, the J end lost 1 base, and 9 bases lay between the germline ends. Germline V gene sequence: CDR1 KGHSH, CDR2 LQKENI. CDR3 nucleotides: TGTGCCAGCTCACCCGCTCCCGGGAACACTGAAGCTTTCTTT. Residues: CASSPAPGNTEAFF.

The CDR3 region has the DNA TGTGCCAGCAGCTTAGATCAGGGGTCATCCTACGAGCAGTACTTC. Protein sequence: CASSLDQGSSYEQYF. The V and J genes are TRBV11-1 and TRBJ2-7; TRBD1 might be the D (6 bases). The V end was cut by 1 base, the J end by 1 base, with 11 bases between. The CDR3 totals 15 residues. Germline V lookup: CDR1 SGHAT, CDR2 FQDESV (reference sequence).

V and J are TRBV7-9 and TRBJ1-4; D ambiguous. Germline V gene data show CDR1 as SEHNR and CDR2 as FQNEAQ (reference sequence). With 5 bases removed from V and 0 bases from J, the gap between germline ends came to 7 bases. The CDR3 runs 14 residues. The CDR3 sequence is CASSPSATNEKLFF. The CDR3, as DNA: TGTGCCAGCAGCCCGTCTGCAACTAATGAAAAACTGTTTTTT.

This clone was detected only once. This sequence joins TRBV5-1 and TRBJ2-7; 11 nucleotides agree with TRBD1. This CDR3 region has 15 residues. V lost 4 bases to trimming and J lost 3 bases; unmatched junction nucleotides: 6. Germline V lookup: CDR1 SGHRS, CDR2 YFSETQ. CDR3 nucleotides: TGCGCCAGCAGCCCAGTCGGGACAGGGGGCTACGAGCAGTACTTC. This encodes CASSPVGTGGYEQYF. Variable domain in full (rest from reference TRBV5-1 and TRBJ2-7): KAGVTQTPRYLIKTRGQQVTLSCSPISGHRSVSWYQQTPGQGLQFLFEYFSETQRNKGNFPGRFSGRQFSNSRSEMNVSTLELGDSALYLCASSPVGTGGYEQYFGPGTRLTVT.